These 4 T cell receptor beta chains were all obtained from the same sample, sequenced in a study of blood T cell repertoires in COVID-19. Clones were sequenced by immunoSEQ multiplex PCR, and TCRdb holds only the in-frame ones, with some missing. The sample shows over 200,000 clones, about four fifths of them seen only once. The sequenced sample was peripheral blood. The receptor set was obtained from a man between 35 and 55 years old with active or convalescent COVID-19.

The chain joins TRBV3-1 (or the pseudogene TRBV3-2) to TRBJ1-2, with D perhaps TRBD1 (5 bases). The germline V gene has CDR1 LGHDT and CDR2 YNNKEL (reference sequence). The CDR3 spans 17 residues. V lost 0 bases, J lost 1 base, and 15 bases lay in between. CDR3 bases: TGTGCCAGCAGCCAAGATTTCCCAGGGTCGCGTAACTATGGCTACACCTTC. This translates into CASSQDFPGSRNYGYTF.

The V gene is TRBV3-1 (or the pseudogene TRBV3-2), the J gene TRBJ1-5; D uncertain. Trimming stripped 4 bases from V and 3 bases from J, with 7 bases between. CDR1 and CDR2 (germline): LGHDT, YNNKEL (reference sequence). The CDR3 has 13 amino acids. In nucleotides, the CDR3 is TGTGCCAGCAGCCCCACGGTCAATCAGCCCCAGCATTTT. Amino acids: CASSPTVNQPQHF.

The CDR3 sequence is CASSQVGHRSGNTIYF. The CDR3, as DNA: TGTGCCAGCAGCCAAGTTGGGCACCGCTCTGGAAACACCATATATTTT. This sequence joins TRBV3-1 (or the pseudogene TRBV3-2) and TRBJ1-3; D is unclear. Germline loops: CDR1 LGHDT, CDR2 YNNKEL (reference sequence). CDR3 size: 16 residues. Trimming shortened V by 1 base and J by 0 bases, and 10 bases separated the two germline ends.

In its sample, this clone was seen once. The sample contains more than one DNA sequence encoding this CDR3. J is TRBJ1-2 and V is TRBV30, with 9 bases fitting TRBD1. This CDR3 has 12 residues. With V trimmed by 1 base and J by 6 bases, 0 bases remained unmatched. Per the germline V gene, CDR1 is GTSNPN and CDR2 is SVGIG (reference sequence). The CDR3 loop reads CAWSGTGDGYTF. The DNA of the CDR3 is TGTGCCTGGAGTGGGACAGGGGATGGCTACACCTTC.